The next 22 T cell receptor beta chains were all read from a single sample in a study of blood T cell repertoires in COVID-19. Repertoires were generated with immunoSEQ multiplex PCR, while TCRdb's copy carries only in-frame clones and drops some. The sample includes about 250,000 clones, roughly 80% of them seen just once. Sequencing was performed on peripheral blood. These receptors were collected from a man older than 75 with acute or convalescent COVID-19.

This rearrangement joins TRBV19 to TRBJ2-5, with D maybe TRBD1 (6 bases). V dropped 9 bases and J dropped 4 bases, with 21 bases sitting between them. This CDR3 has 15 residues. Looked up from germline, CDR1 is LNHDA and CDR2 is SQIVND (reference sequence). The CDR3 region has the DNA TGTGCCAGCGGATTGAGAGGGACAACGGGAGAGACCCAGTACTTC. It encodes CASGLRGTTGETQYF.

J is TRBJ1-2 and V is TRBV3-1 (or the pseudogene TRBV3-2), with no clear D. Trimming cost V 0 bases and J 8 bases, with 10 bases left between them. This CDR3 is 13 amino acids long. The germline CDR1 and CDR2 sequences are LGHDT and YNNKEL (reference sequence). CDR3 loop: CASSQDSQQGYTF. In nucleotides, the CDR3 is TGTGCCAGCAGCCAAGACAGTCAACAAGGCTACACCTTC.

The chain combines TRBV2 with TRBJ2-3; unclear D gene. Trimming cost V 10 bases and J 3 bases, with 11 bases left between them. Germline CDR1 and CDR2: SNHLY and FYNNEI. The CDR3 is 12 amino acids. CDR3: CATSLVTDTQYF. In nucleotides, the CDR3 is TGTGCCACCAGCCTCGTGACAGATACGCAGTATTTT.

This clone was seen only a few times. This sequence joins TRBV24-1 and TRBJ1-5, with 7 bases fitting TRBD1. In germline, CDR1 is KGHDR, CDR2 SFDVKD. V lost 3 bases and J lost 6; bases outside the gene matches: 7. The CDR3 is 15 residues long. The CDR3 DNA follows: TGTGCCACCAGTGATCGAGGGGGCGCGGGTCAGCCCCAGCATTTT. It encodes CATSDRGGAGQPQHF.

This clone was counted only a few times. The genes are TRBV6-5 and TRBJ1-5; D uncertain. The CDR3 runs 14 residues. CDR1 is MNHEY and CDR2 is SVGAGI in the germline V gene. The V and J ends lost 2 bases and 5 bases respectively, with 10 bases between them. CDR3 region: CASSYSGSDQPQHF. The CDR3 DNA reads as TGTGCCAGCAGTTACAGCGGGTCTGATCAGCCCCAGCATTTT.

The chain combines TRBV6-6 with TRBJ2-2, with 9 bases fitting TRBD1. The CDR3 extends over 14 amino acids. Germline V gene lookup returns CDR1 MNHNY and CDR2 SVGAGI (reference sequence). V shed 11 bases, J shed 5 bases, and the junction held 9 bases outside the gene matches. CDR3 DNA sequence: TGTGCCGCACAGGGACAGGGTCGAACCGGGGAGCTGTTTTTT. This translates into CAAQGQGRTGELFF.

This chain's CDR3 is CASNKAGFYNEQFF. As DNA, the CDR3 is TGTGCCAGCAACAAGGCGGGATTCTACAATGAGCAGTTCTTC. V and J are TRBV27 and TRBJ2-1; D perhaps matches TRBD2 (6 bases). V shed 7 bases and J shed 3 bases, with 13 bases lying between them. Germline-derived CDR1 and CDR2 are MNHEY and SMNVEV (reference sequence). This CDR3 has 14 amino acids.

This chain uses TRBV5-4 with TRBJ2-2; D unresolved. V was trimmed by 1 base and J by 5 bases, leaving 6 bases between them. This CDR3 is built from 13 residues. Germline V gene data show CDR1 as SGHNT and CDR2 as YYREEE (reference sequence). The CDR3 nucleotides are TGTGCCAGCAGCTTGTTCGGGACCGGGGAGCTGTTTTTT. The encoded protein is CASSLFGTGELFF.

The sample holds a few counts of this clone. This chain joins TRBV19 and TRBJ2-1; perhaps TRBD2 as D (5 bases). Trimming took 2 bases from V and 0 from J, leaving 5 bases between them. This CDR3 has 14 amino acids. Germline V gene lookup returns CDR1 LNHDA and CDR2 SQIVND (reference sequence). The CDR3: CASSITSSYNEQFF. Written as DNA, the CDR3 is TGTGCCAGTAGTATAACTAGCTCCTACAATGAGCAGTTCTTC.

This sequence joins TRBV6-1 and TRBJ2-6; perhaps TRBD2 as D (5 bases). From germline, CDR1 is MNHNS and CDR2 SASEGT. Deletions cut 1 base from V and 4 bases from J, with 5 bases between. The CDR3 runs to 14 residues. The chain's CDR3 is CASSEGRGANVLTF. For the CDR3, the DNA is TGTGCCAGCAGTGAAGGGAGGGGGGCCAACGTCCTGACTTTC.

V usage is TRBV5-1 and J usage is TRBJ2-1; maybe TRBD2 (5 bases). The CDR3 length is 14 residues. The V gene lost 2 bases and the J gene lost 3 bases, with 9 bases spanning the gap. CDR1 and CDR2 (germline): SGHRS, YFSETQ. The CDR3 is CASSFRGYYNEQFF. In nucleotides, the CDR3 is TGCGCCAGCAGCTTCCGGGGATACTACAATGAGCAGTTCTTC.

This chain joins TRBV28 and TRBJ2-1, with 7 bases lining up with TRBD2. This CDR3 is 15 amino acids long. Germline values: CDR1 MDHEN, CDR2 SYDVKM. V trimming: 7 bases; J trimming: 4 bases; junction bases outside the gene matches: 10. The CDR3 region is CASTRTGTTYNEQFF. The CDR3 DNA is TGTGCCAGCACTCGAACCGGGACTACATACAATGAGCAGTTCTTC.

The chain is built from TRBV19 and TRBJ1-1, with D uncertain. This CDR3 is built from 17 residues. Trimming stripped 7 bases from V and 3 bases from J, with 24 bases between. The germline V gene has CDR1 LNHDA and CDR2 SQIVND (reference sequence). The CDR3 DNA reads TGTGCCAGTACCCCCACTCTTTCGAGGGCGGCGTACACTGAAGCTTTCTTT. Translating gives CASTPTLSRAAYTEAFF.

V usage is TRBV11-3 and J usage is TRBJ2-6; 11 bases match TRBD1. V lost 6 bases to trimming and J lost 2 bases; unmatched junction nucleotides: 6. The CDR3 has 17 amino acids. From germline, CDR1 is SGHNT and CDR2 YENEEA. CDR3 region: CASSLGQGEAGANVLTF. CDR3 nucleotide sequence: TGTGCCAGCAGTCTGGGACAGGGGGAGGCTGGGGCCAACGTCCTGACTTTC.

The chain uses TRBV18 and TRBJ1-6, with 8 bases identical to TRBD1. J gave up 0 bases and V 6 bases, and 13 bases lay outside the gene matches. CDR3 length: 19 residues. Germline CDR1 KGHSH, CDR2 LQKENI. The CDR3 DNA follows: TGTGCCAGCTCGCGAACAGGGGGATTCGACAGCTCCTATAATTCACCCCTCCACTTT. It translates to CASSRTGGFDSSYNSPLHF.

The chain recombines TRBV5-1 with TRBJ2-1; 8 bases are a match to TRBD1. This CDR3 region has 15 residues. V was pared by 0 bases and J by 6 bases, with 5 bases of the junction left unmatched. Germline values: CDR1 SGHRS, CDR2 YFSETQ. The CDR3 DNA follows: TGCGCCAGCAGCTTGGCATCAGGGGGCGGCAATGAGCAGTTCTTC. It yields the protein CASSLASGGGNEQFF.

DNA of the CDR3: TGTGCCAGCAGTGAAGGAGGAAGCAGACTGAAGAACACTGAAGCTTTCTTT. This gives the protein CASSEGGSRLKNTEAFF. The chain carries TRBV2 and TRBJ1-1; no firm D call. Trimming left V 1 base short and J 1 base short, with 16 bases between. The CDR3 has 17 residues. CDR1 and CDR2 from the germline V gene are SNHLY and FYNNEI.

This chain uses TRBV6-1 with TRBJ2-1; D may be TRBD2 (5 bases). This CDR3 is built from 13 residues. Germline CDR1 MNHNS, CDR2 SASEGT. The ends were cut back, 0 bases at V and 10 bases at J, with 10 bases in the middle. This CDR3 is CASSEAGEREQFF. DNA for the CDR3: TGTGCCAGCAGTGAAGCCGGGGAGAGGGAGCAGTTCTTC.

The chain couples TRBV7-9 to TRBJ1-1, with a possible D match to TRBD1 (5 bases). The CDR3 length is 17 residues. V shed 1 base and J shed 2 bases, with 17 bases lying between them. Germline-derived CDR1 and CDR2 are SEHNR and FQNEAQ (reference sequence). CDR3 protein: CASSLGTGGRLNTEAFF. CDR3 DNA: TGTGCCAGCAGCTTAGGAACCGGGGGACGTCTTAACACTGAAGCTTTCTTT. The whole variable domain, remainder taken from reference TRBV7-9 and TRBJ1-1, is DTGVSQNPRHKITKRGQNVTFRCDPISEHNRLYWYRQTLGQGPEFLTYFQNEAQLEKSRLLSDRFSAERPKGSFSTLEIQRTEQGDSAMYLCASSLGTGGRLNTEAFFGQGTRLTVV.

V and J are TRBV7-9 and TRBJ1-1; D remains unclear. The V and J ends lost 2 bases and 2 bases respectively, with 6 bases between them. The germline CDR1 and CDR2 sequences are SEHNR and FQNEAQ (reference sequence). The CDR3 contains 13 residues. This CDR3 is CASSLHRNTEAFF. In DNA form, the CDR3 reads TGTGCCAGCAGCTTACACAGAAACACTGAAGCTTTCTTT. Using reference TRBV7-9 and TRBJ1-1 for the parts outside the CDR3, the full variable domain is DTGVSQNPRHKITKRGQNVTFRCDPISEHNRLYWYRQTLGQGPEFLTYFQNEAQLEKSRLLSDRFSAERPKGSFSTLEIQRTEQGDSAMYLCASSLHRNTEAFFGQGTRLTVV.

The CDR3 region has the DNA TGTGCCAGCAGCTTAGGGGGTGGGAGGCCCTATAGCAATCAGCCCCAGCATTTT. Translated, it gives CASSLGGGRPYSNQPQHF. The chain links TRBV7-2 to TRBJ1-5; D is ambiguous. V shed 1 base and J shed 0 bases, with 16 bases lying between them. Germline loops: CDR1 SGHTA, CDR2 FQGNSA. There are 18 residues in the CDR3.

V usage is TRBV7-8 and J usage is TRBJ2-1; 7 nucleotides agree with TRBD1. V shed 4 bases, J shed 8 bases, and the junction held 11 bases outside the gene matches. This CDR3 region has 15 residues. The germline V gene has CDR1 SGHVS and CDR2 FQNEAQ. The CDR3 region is CASSSWTGSVHEQFF. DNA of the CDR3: TGTGCCAGCAGCTCTTGGACAGGTTCGGTCCATGAGCAGTTCTTC.